Below, 3 T cell receptor beta chains from the same sample are listed, as sequenced in a study of human T cells and chemical hapten exposure. Via MiXCR, TCRdb re-called the RACE reads, giving one row per CDR3 protein. This table holds some 360,000 distinct CDR3 sequences, roughly 5% found once. The time point: pre-sensitization, week 0. The treatment is: therapeutic diphenylcyclopropenone sensitization with weekly scalp DPC. The source material was whole blood, sampled in connection with sensitization to the hapten diphenylcyclopropenone (DPC). Receptor source: a woman aged 45 to 65 with alopecia areata. Some clones in this sample may be carry-over from other donors' samples.

CDR3 region: CASSPGDVYGYTF. CDR3 sequence (DNA): TGTGCCAGCAGCCCGGGAGATGTGTATGGCTACACCTTC. The chain has TRBV7-2 and TRBJ1-2; no clear D. The CDR3 is 13 amino acids. V lost 5 bases and J lost 5, with 12 bases in between. The V gene's germline CDR1 is SGHTA and CDR2 FQGNSA.

The rearrangement uses TRBV20-1 and TRBJ1-5; D ambiguous. V dropped 0 bases and J dropped 5 bases, with 14 bases sitting between them. This CDR3 is built from 15 residues. Germline V gene data show CDR1 as DFQATT and CDR2 as SNEGSKA (reference sequence). CDR3 residues: CSARDSLSFYQPQHF. In DNA, the CDR3 is TGCAGTGCTAGAGATTCTCTTAGCTTCTATCAGCCCCAGCATTTT.

The chain combines TRBV7-2 with TRBJ2-5; D remains ambiguous. Looked up from germline, CDR1 is SGHTA and CDR2 is FQGNSA. The CDR3 contains 12 residues. With 2 bases removed from V and 5 bases from J, the gap between germline ends came to 6 bases. CDR3 sequence reads: CASSLYSETQYF. CDR3 sequence (DNA): TGTGCCAGCAGCTTATATTCGGAGACCCAGTACTTC.